The rows below give T cell receptor beta chains drawn from one sample of a study of cytomegalovirus exposure and HLA in healthy donors. The data were produced by immunoSEQ multiplex PCR, yet TCRdb's version contains in-frame clones alone and is incomplete. The top ten clones hold about 2% of a sample with about 120,000 clones, 74% of them seen once. Sequencing used PBMCs. Source of these receptors: a human donor in good health. Each CDR3 is given with its conserved first and last residue. The order of the fields is clone size, D gene, J gene, V gene, CDR3 protein, CDR3 DNA. The D gene is left open where the match is weak. For some rows the clone size is stated as once, few or many, or as a class when expanded; others skip it.

clone size: -
D gene: -
J gene: TRBJ2-7
V gene: TRBV6-5
CDR3 protein: CASTGHESEQYF
CDR3 DNA: TGTGCCAGTACAGGGCACGAATCTGAGCAGTACTTC

clone size: -
D gene: -
J gene: TRBJ1-4
V gene: TRBV29-1
CDR3 protein: CSVYPRESNEKLFF
CDR3 DNA: TGCAGCGTCTACCCTCGGGAATCTAATGAAAAACTGTTTTTT

clone size: few
D gene: -
J gene: TRBJ2-5
V gene: TRBV13
CDR3 protein: CASSLGVETQYF
CDR3 DNA: TGTGCCAGCAGCTTGGGAGTAGAGACCCAGTACTTC

clone size: few
D gene: -
J gene: TRBJ2-2
V gene: TRBV2
CDR3 protein: CASSVGQFAGELFF
CDR3 DNA: TGTGCCAGCAGTGTCGGACAATTCGCCGGGGAGCTGTTTTTT

clone size: -
D gene: TRBD1
J gene: TRBJ2-7
V gene: TRBV5-1
CDR3 protein: CASSNAGQGYEQYF
CDR3 DNA: TGCGCCAGCAGCAACGCAGGACAGGGCTACGAGCAGTACTTC

clone size: -
D gene: TRBD1
J gene: TRBJ1-6
V gene: TRBV4-1
CDR3 protein: CASSLVGQGRSNSPLHF
CDR3 DNA: TGCGCCAGCAGCCTCGTAGGACAGGGACGATCTAATTCACCCCTCCACTTT

clone size: -
D gene: -
J gene: TRBJ1-5
V gene: TRBV7-2
CDR3 protein: CASSFNSQPQHF
CDR3 DNA: TGTGCCAGCAGCTTTAACTCGCAGCCCCAGCATTTT

clone size: -
D gene: TRBD2
J gene: TRBJ2-3
V gene: TRBV5-1
CDR3 protein: CASSGASGPTDTQYF
CDR3 DNA: TGCGCCAGCAGTGGGGCTAGCGGCCCCACAGATACGCAGTATTTT

clone size: -
D gene: TRBD1
J gene: TRBJ1-4
V gene: TRBV19
CDR3 protein: CASTGGQRYEKLFF
CDR3 DNA: TGTGCCAGTACCGGGGGACAGAGATATGAAAAACTGTTTTTT

clone size: -
D gene: -
J gene: TRBJ1-4
V gene: TRBV11-2
CDR3 protein: CASSLAGTNEKLFF
CDR3 DNA: TGTGCCAGCAGCTTAGCGGGGACTAATGAAAAACTGTTTTTT

clone size: -
D gene: TRBD1
J gene: TRBJ1-4
V gene: TRBV7-4
CDR3 protein: CAITTGTNRGFGGEKLFF
CDR3 DNA: TGTGCCATTACCACCGGGACAAACAGGGGGTTCGGTGGTGAAAAACTGTTTTTT

clone size: few
D gene: TRBD1
J gene: TRBJ2-7
V gene: TRBV6-5
CDR3 protein: CASSYSGTGPYEQYF
CDR3 DNA: TGTGCCAGCAGTTATTCCGGGACAGGGCCCTACGAGCAGTACTTC

clone size: -
D gene: TRBD1
J gene: TRBJ1-2
V gene: TRBV5-1
CDR3 protein: CASSLFKGQGDGYTF
CDR3 DNA: TGCGCCAGCAGCTTGTTCAAGGGACAGGGGGATGGCTACACCTTC

clone size: once
D gene: -
J gene: TRBJ1-6
V gene: TRBV9
CDR3 protein: CASSGTLGSTSKSPLHF
CDR3 DNA: TGTGCCAGCAGCGGTACCCTCGGGTCCACCTCGAAGTCACCCCTCCACTTT

clone size: few
D gene: -
J gene: TRBJ1-2
V gene: TRBV4-2
CDR3 protein: CASSQDPTANYGYTF
CDR3 DNA: TGTGCCAGCAGCCAAGACCCGACAGCCAACTATGGCTACACCTTC

clone size: -
D gene: TRBD1
J gene: TRBJ2-1
V gene: TRBV30
CDR3 protein: CAWRNPRTGNSYNEQFF
CDR3 DNA: TGTGCCTGGAGAAATCCCAGGACAGGGAATTCCTACAATGAGCAGTTCTTC

clone size: -
D gene: TRBD1
J gene: TRBJ2-7
V gene: TRBV7-2
CDR3 protein: CASSTQTGLSYEQYF
CDR3 DNA: TGTGCCAGCAGCACCCAGACAGGGCTATCCTACGAGCAGTACTTC

clone size: once
D gene: -
J gene: TRBJ2-5
V gene: TRBV7-2
CDR3 protein: CASSLSPPGGTQYF
CDR3 DNA: TGTGCCAGCAGCTTAAGCCCCCCTGGCGGGACCCAGTACTTC

clone size: -
D gene: -
J gene: TRBJ2-4
V gene: TRBV28
CDR3 protein: CASKTRERAKNIQYF
CDR3 DNA: TGTGCCAGCAAAACGAGGGAAAGGGCCAAAAACATTCAGTACTTC

clone size: few
D gene: -
J gene: TRBJ1-1
V gene: TRBV20-1
CDR3 protein: CSAHGQRQAFF
CDR3 DNA: TGCAGTGCCCACGGACAGAGACAAGCTTTCTTT

clone size: -
D gene: -
J gene: TRBJ1-3
V gene: TRBV6-6
CDR3 protein: CASRHGRVHSGNTIYF
CDR3 DNA: TGTGCCAGCAGGCACGGGAGGGTGCACTCTGGAAACACCATATATTTT

clone size: -
D gene: TRBD1
J gene: TRBJ1-4
V gene: TRBV7-9
CDR3 protein: CASSDRTGGSTNEKLFF
CDR3 DNA: TGTGCCAGCAGCGATAGGACAGGGGGCTCAACTAATGAAAAACTGTTTTTT

clone size: -
D gene: TRBD2
J gene: TRBJ2-3
V gene: TRBV7-2
CDR3 protein: CASSLPPRASGERTDTQYF
CDR3 DNA: TGTGCCAGCAGCTTACCGCCGAGGGCTAGCGGGGAGCGCACAGATACGCAGTATTTT

clone size: -
D gene: -
J gene: TRBJ1-6
V gene: TRBV7-2
CDR3 protein: CASSTLNSPLHF
CDR3 DNA: TGTGCCAGCAGCACACTAAATTCACCCCTCCACTTT

clone size: -
D gene: TRBD1
J gene: TRBJ2-3
V gene: TRBV7-2
CDR3 protein: CASSVRTGGRDTQYF
CDR3 DNA: TGTGCCAGCAGCGTGCGGACAGGGGGCAGAGATACGCAGTATTTT

clone size: -
D gene: TRBD1
J gene: TRBJ1-1
V gene: TRBV7-8
CDR3 protein: CASSLPGGGQGNTEAFF
CDR3 DNA: TGTGCCAGCAGCTTACCGGGAGGGGGACAGGGGAACACTGAAGCTTTCTTT

clone size: -
D gene: TRBD2
J gene: TRBJ2-1
V gene: TRBV7-7
CDR3 protein: CASSRGLAGGPQEQFF
CDR3 DNA: TGTGCCAGCAGCAGGGGACTAGCGGGAGGGCCACAGGAGCAGTTCTTC

clone size: -
D gene: -
J gene: TRBJ2-7
V gene: TRBV2
CDR3 protein: CASNPMDSRSYEQYF
CDR3 DNA: TGTGCCAGCAACCCCATGGACAGCCGCTCCTACGAGCAGTACTTC

clone size: -
D gene: -
J gene: TRBJ2-3
V gene: TRBV5-1
CDR3 protein: CASSLASFKSTDTQYF
CDR3 DNA: TGCGCCAGCAGCTTGGCCTCTTTTAAATCCACAGATACGCAGTATTTT

clone size: -
D gene: -
J gene: TRBJ2-7
V gene: TRBV4-2
CDR3 protein: CASSQRGGEQYF
CDR3 DNA: TGTGCCAGCAGCCAGCGAGGGGGCGAGCAGTACTTC

clone size: large
D gene: -
J gene: TRBJ1-5
V gene: TRBV6-1
CDR3 protein: CASNAGDAQPQHF
CDR3 DNA: TGTGCCAGTAATGCGGGGGATGCGCAGCCCCAGCATTTT

clone size: few
D gene: -
J gene: TRBJ1-5
V gene: TRBV19
CDR3 protein: CAAGGSGPQHF
CDR3 DNA: TGTGCAGCAGGCGGGTCAGGGCCCCAGCATTTT

clone size: -
D gene: -
J gene: TRBJ1-1
V gene: TRBV2
CDR3 protein: CASRGGHMNTEAFF
CDR3 DNA: TGTGCCAGCAGAGGCGGACACATGAACACTGAAGCTTTCTTT

clone size: -
D gene: TRBD1
J gene: TRBJ2-2
V gene: TRBV7-7
CDR3 protein: CASSRQGTGELFF
CDR3 DNA: TGTGCTAGCAGCCGACAGGGAACCGGGGAGCTGTTTTTT

clone size: -
D gene: TRBD2
J gene: TRBJ2-5
V gene: TRBV28
CDR3 protein: CASSLGLGGSREETQYF
CDR3 DNA: TGTGCCAGCAGTTTGGGTCTGGGGGGGTCGAGGGAAGAGACCCAGTACTTC

clone size: -
D gene: TRBD1
J gene: TRBJ2-3
V gene: TRBV7-2
CDR3 protein: CASISKPRTGIDTQYF
CDR3 DNA: TGTGCCAGCATCTCCAAACCCCGGACAGGGATAGATACGCAGTATTTT

clone size: -
D gene: -
J gene: TRBJ2-4
V gene: TRBV5-4
CDR3 protein: CASSQQSQGAKNIQYF
CDR3 DNA: TGTGCCAGCAGCCAACAATCCCAGGGGGCCAAAAACATTCAGTACTTC

clone size: -
D gene: -
J gene: TRBJ1-3
V gene: TRBV10-3
CDR3 protein: CAISDRGFSGNTIYF
CDR3 DNA: TGTGCCATCAGTGATCGGGGTTTCTCTGGAAACACCATATATTTT

clone size: -
D gene: TRBD1
J gene: TRBJ1-2
V gene: TRBV4-2
CDR3 protein: CASSQDLGGNYGYTF
CDR3 DNA: TGTGCCAGCAGCCAAGATTTAGGGGGCAACTATGGCTACACCTTC

clone size: -
D gene: -
J gene: TRBJ1-2
V gene: TRBV28
CDR3 protein: CASSFQQYYGYTF
CDR3 DNA: TGTGCCAGCAGTTTCCAACAGTACTATGGCTACACCTTC

clone size: -
D gene: -
J gene: TRBJ1-2
V gene: TRBV28
CDR3 protein: CASSIWGGNDTF
CDR3 DNA: TGTGCCAGCAGTATCTGGGGGGGTAACGACACCTTC

clone size: -
D gene: -
J gene: TRBJ1-2
V gene: TRBV30
CDR3 protein: CAWSGQRYYYGYTF
CDR3 DNA: TGTGCCTGGAGTGGGCAACGTTATTACTATGGCTACACCTTC

clone size: few
D gene: -
J gene: TRBJ2-7
V gene: TRBV19
CDR3 protein: CASSMGRGDEQYF
CDR3 DNA: TGTGCCAGTAGTATGGGCAGGGGCGACGAGCAGTACTTC

clone size: -
D gene: -
J gene: TRBJ2-7
V gene: TRBV7-6
CDR3 protein: CASSLRDNSYEQYF
CDR3 DNA: TGTGCCAGCAGCTTAAGGGACAACTCCTACGAGCAGTACTTC

clone size: -
D gene: TRBD2
J gene: TRBJ2-1
V gene: TRBV9
CDR3 protein: CASSVWASGGTSYNEQFF
CDR3 DNA: TGTGCCAGCAGCGTATGGGCTAGCGGGGGGACCTCCTACAATGAGCAGTTCTTC

clone size: -
D gene: -
J gene: TRBJ2-1
V gene: TRBV6-6
CDR3 protein: CASSYPGYEQFF
CDR3 DNA: TGTGCCAGCAGTTACCCCGGGTATGAGCAGTTCTTC

clone size: once
D gene: TRBD1
J gene: TRBJ2-6
V gene: TRBV29-1
CDR3 protein: CSVILPGTGYGGANVLTF
CDR3 DNA: TGCAGCGTGATCCTTCCCGGGACAGGGTATGGTGGGGCCAACGTCCTGACTTTC

clone size: -
D gene: TRBD1
J gene: TRBJ1-1
V gene: TRBV7-9
CDR3 protein: CASSAGQGNTEAFF
CDR3 DNA: TGTGCCAGCAGCGCTGGACAGGGGAACACTGAAGCTTTCTTT

clone size: few
D gene: TRBD1
J gene: TRBJ1-5
V gene: TRBV6-1
CDR3 protein: CASSVTGIDQPQHF
CDR3 DNA: TGTGCCAGCAGTGTGACAGGGATCGATCAGCCCCAGCATTTT

clone size: -
D gene: -
J gene: TRBJ2-7
V gene: TRBV7-2
CDR3 protein: CASSLGIFGRYEQYF
CDR3 DNA: TGTGCCAGCAGCTTAGGTATTTTTGGGCGATACGAGCAGTACTTC

clone size: -
D gene: -
J gene: TRBJ1-5
V gene: TRBV27
CDR3 protein: CASTSTGTRGQPQHF
CDR3 DNA: TGTGCCAGCACTTCCACCGGGACTAGAGGCCAGCCCCAGCATTTT

clone size: few
D gene: -
J gene: TRBJ2-2
V gene: TRBV4-2
CDR3 protein: CASSPPRSGTGELFF
CDR3 DNA: TGTGCCAGCAGCCCACCGCGGAGTGGTACCGGGGAGCTGTTTTTT

clone size: once
D gene: TRBD1
J gene: TRBJ2-1
V gene: TRBV5-6
CDR3 protein: CASSLSGQGYNEQFF
CDR3 DNA: TGTGCCAGCAGCCTGTCCGGACAGGGTTACAATGAGCAGTTCTTC

clone size: once
D gene: -
J gene: TRBJ2-3
V gene: TRBV5-1
CDR3 protein: CASRNSHSADTSADTQYF
CDR3 DNA: TGCGCCAGCAGGAATTCCCATAGTGCGGACACTTCCGCAGATACGCAGTATTTT